This TCR beta chain emerged from a study of Graves' ophthalmopathy and Graves' hyperthyroidism (dated by TCRdb to 2016 to 2018). At the level of the whole study: Peripheral blood was collected at initial diagnosis, before any treatment. The study used signatures of the TCR beta repertoire to tell Graves' ophthalmopathy apart from Graves' hyperthyroidism and to predict which patients would progress to ophthalmopathy. In total, some 130 blood samples were TCR-sequenced: approximately 40 ophthalmopathy, some 72 hyperthyroidism and approximately 17 hyperthyroidism-to-ophthalmopathy patients. To explore V-J signatures distinguishing ophthalmopathy from hyperthyroidism, a discovery set of 100 or so patients (about 41 ophthalmopathy, roughly 60 stable hyperthyroidism) was enrolled. An independent validation cohort comprised roughly 20 hyperthyroidism patients and 15 to 17 patients who later progressed from hyperthyroidism to ophthalmopathy. T-cell repertoires of thyroid tissue and blood were compared in 5 or 6 hyperthyroidism patients. After sampling, hyperthyroidism patients received methimazole starting at 30 mg daily, and ophthalmopathy patients received high-dose intravenous methylprednisolone. The approximately 98 discovery patients were randomly divided into training and test sets at a 7:3 ratio.

TCR beta CDR3 regions were amplified from RNA transcripts for repertoire sequencing. HTBI primers and the Qiagen OneStep RT-PCR kit were used in a first-round RT-PCR, which was followed by a second-round multiplex PCR, size selection and purification. The libraries underwent paired-end sequencing with 100 bp reads on an Illumina HiSeq2000. In the paper's pipeline: Reads were processed with SOAPnuke, discarding reads with adapters, uncalled bases, mean Phred below 15, or no exact constant-primer or identifier match. COPE v1.2.5 was used to merge high-quality paired reads. Clonotypes were defined as unique nucleotide sequences and were aligned to IMGT TRB V, D and J references using MiTCR v1.1. Only V-J combinations with frequency above 0.0001 were analysed, covering over 99% of repertoires. A TCR clonal expansion and chaos score per V-J combination was defined as the ratio of F50 clonal expansion to chaos observed in the TCRdist matrix. Welch's t-statistics and random forest were used to narrow the features down to more than 10 V-J combinations, which were then fed into a naive Bayes classifier. Thyroid-blood repertoire similarity was quantified with the Morisita-Horn index. TCRdb reprocessed the public reads (quality trimming at Q25 with fastp, clone calling with MiXCR) and kept in-frame beta chains. Every entry covers one CDR3 protein and lists the most common genes and DNA from its rows. It is TCRdb's table, rather than the study itself, that gives the V and J calls and clone size. The sample table shows roughly 230,000 distinct CDR3 sequences, and about 22% are seen once. The ten largest clones take up approximately 40% of the sample.

Patients with ophthalmopathy had moderately to severely active disease, with a Clinical Activity Score of 3 or more, a NOSPECS grade of 4 or more, and a disease duration of less than 3 months. Anyone with other autoimmune diseases, uncontrolled infections, pregnancy or lactation was excluded from the study. Diagnosis relied on clinical symptoms, serum thyroxine, TRAb, thyroid ultrasound and orbital computed tomography. Ficoll-Paque density gradient centrifugation was used to isolate PBMCs from approximately 10 ml of fresh peripheral blood. Total RNA was extracted using Trizol reagent, and RNA quality was checked on an Agilent 2100 Bioanalyzer. Overall study outcomes, separate from this receptor: In cross-validation, the 13-signature model distinguished ophthalmopathy from stable hyperthyroidism with 85% to 90% sensitivity and about 84% specificity, and in the test set the corresponding values were approximately 80% and 75%. In validation, the model predicted ophthalmopathy progression with over 60% sensitivity and roughly 72% specificity; 12 predicted patients were CT-confirmed with GO in a median of 6.5 months. Most expanded thyroid clonotypes with frequency above 0.001 were also detected in blood, suggesting blood repertoires may reflect the thyroid immune response. Sample size was not predetermined statistically, and investigators were not blinded to group allocation.

Measured from the cysteine to the phenylalanine, the CDR3 is 13 residues long. Of the read, only the CDR3 DNA is kept; its 39 bases are in frame from base 1. CDR1 WSHSY and CDR2 SAAADI were looked up in the germline V gene. Of note for this clonotype: Its antigen remains undetermined. This sequence may be a read error, since a much larger clone differs from it by one base.

The sequenced sample consisted of peripheral blood. The clonotype was recovered from a woman aged 45-65 years with Graves' ophthalmopathy. Donor details come from another sample of the same person, matched by shared clones. The rearranged chain carries TRBV10-2 and TRBJ1-1; TRBD1 might be the D gene, on 5 matching bases. Read as DNA, the sequence is TGCACCAGCAAGGAGGGGTTAGTCACTGAAGCTTTCTTT. Its protein reads: CTSKEGLVTEAFF.